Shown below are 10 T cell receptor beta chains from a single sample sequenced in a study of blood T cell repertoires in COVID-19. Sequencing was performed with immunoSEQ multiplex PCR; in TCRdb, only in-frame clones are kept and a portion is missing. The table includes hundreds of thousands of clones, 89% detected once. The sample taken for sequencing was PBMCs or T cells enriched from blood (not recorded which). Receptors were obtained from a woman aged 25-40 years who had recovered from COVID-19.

The CDR3 is CASGTRGGVTNTEAFF. In DNA form, the CDR3 reads TGTGCCAGCGGAACCCGGGGGGGGGTTACAAACACTGAAGCTTTCTTT. The chain couples TRBV28 to TRBJ1-1; tentatively, D is TRBD1 (5 bases). The CDR3 sequence is 16 residues long. Trimming stripped 8 bases from V and 2 bases from J, with 21 bases between. The germline V gene has CDR1 MDHEN and CDR2 SYDVKM.

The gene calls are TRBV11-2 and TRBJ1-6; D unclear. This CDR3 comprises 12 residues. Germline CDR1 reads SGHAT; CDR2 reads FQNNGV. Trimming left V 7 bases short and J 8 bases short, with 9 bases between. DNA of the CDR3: TGTGCCAGCACACAGATTGATTCACCCCTCCACTTT. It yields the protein CASTQIDSPLHF.

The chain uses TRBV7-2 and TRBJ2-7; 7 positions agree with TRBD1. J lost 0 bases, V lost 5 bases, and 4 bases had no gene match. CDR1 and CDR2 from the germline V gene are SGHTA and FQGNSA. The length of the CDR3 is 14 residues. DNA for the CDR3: TGTGCCAGCAGCGACAGGGTTACCTCCTACGAGCAGTACTTC. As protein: CASSDRVTSYEQYF.

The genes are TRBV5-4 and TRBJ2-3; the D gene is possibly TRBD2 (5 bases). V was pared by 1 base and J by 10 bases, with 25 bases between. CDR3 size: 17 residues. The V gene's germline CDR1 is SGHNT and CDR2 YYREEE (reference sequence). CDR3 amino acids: CASSLSVSGGPVRSQYF. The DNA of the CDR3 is TGTGCCAGCAGCTTGTCGGTTAGTGGCGGGCCGGTCCGATCGCAGTATTTT.

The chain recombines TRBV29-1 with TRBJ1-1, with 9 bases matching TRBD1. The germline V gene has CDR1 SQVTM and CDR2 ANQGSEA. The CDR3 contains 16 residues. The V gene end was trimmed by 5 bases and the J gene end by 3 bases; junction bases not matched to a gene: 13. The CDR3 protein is CSVSKGTGNAYTEAFF. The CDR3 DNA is TGCAGCGTTTCTAAAGGGACAGGGAACGCGTACACTGAAGCTTTCTTT.

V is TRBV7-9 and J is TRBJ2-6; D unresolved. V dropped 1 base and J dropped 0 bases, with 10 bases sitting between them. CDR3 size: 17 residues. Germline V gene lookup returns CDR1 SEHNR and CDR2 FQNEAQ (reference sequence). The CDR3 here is CASSLDLLNSGANVLTF. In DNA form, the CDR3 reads TGTGCCAGCAGCTTAGATTTACTTAACTCTGGGGCCAACGTCCTGACTTTC.

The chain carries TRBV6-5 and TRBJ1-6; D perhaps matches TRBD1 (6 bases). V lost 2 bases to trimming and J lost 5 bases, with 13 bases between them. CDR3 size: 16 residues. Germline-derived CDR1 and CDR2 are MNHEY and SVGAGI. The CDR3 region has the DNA TGTGCCAGCAGTTACGGGGGGGCTGGTCATAATTCACCCCTCCACTTT. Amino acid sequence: CASSYGGAGHNSPLHF.

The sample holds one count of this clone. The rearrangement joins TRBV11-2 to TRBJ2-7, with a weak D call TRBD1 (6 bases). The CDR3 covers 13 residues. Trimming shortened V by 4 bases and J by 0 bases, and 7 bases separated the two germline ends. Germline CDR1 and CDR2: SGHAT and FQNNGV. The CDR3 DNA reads TGTGCCAGCAGCTGGGACAACTCCTACGAGCAGTACTTC. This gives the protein CASSWDNSYEQYF.

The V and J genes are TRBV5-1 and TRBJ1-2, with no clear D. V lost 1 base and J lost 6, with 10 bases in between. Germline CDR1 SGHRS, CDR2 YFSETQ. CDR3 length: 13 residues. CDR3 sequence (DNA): TGCGCCAGCAGCTTGCTGGAGGCGGATGGCTACACCTTC. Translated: CASSLLEADGYTF.

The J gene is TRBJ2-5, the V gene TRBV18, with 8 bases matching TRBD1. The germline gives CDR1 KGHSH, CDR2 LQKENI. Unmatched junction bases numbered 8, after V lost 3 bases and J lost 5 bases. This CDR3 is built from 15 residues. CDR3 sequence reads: CASSPSRGLTETQYF. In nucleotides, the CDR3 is TGTGCCAGCTCACCTAGCAGGGGGCTCACGGAGACCCAGTACTTC. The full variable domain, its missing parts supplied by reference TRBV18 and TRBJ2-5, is NAGVMQNPRHLVRRRGQEARLRCSPMKGHSHVYWYRQLPEEGLKFMVYLQKENIIDESGMPKERFSAEFPKEGPSILRIQQVVRGDSAAYFCASSPSRGLTETQYFGPGTRLLVL.